These T cell receptor beta chains were read from a single sample in a study of blood T cell repertoires in COVID-19. Profiling relied on immunoSEQ multiplex PCR, and the TCRdb table lists in-frame clones only, not all of them. The sample shows about 140,000 clones, 85% to 90% of them seen only once. The sample was peripheral blood. The receptors stem from a woman in her sixties or seventies with acute or convalescent COVID-19. Both conserved end residues are part of each CDR3. The D gene is left open where the match is weak. Size values are once, few and many counts, or a class for expanded clones, and some rows have none.

cdr3_length	d_call	v_call	j_call	clone_size	cdr3_nt	cdr3_aa
16	-	TRBV5-1	TRBJ1-2	-	TGCGCCAGCAGCTTGGACCAGATATCAGCTAACTATGGCTACACCTTC	CASSLDQISANYGYTF
12	TRBD1	TRBV27	TRBJ2-7	-	TGTGCCAGCAGCCAGACAGGGGGCGAGCAGTACTTC	CASSQTGGEQYF
14	-	TRBV6-5	TRBJ2-3	-	TGTGCCAGCAGAGGACTTCCGTTCACAGATACGCAGTATTTT	CASRGLPFTDTQYF
15	-	TRBV28	TRBJ2-1	-	TGTGCCAGCAGTTTACTTGGAGGGGCCTACAATGAGCAGTTCTTC	CASSLLGGAYNEQFF
14	TRBD1	TRBV27	TRBJ1-2	-	TGTGCCAGCAGTCCTTTGACAGGGGGCATCGGCTACACCTTC	CASSPLTGGIGYTF
15	-	TRBV11-2	TRBJ2-7	-	TGTGCCAGCATCCTCGTGGGGGGGCTCCCCTACGAGCAGTACTTC	CASILVGGLPYEQYF
14	-	TRBV28	TRBJ1-6	-	TGTGCCAGCAGTTTACGTATAGGAGATTCACCCCTCCACTTT	CASSLRIGDSPLHF
13	-	TRBV4-2	TRBJ1-1	-	TGTGCCAGCAGCCAAGAAGCAGGGACTGAAGCTTTCTTT	CASSQEAGTEAFF
15	TRBD1	TRBV6-5	TRBJ1-3	few	TGTGCCAGCAGTCCGACAGGGGGCGCAGAGAACACCATATATTTT	CASSPTGGAENTIYF
14	-	TRBV15	TRBJ2-1	-	TGTGCCACCAGCAGAGACCCCGCGTCCAATGAGCAGTTCTTC	CATSRDPASNEQFF
13	-	TRBV12-3/TRBV12-4	TRBJ1-1	-	TGTGCCAGCAGTTTGGGAGGCCAGACTGCGACTTTCTTT	CASSLGGQTATFF
16	-	TRBV18	TRBJ1-5	-	TGTGCCAGCTCAAAAGGGGCGGGGGGCGCTTATCAGCCCCAGCATTTT	CASSKGAGGAYQPQHF
15	-	TRBV5-1	TRBJ2-1	once	TGCGCCAGCAGCTTGGCACTAGCTGCCTACAATGAGCAGTTCTTC	CASSLALAAYNEQFF
14	TRBD2	TRBV28	TRBJ2-7	-	TGTGCCAGCAGTTCGGGAGGCTTCACCTACGAGCAGTACTTC	CASSSGGFTYEQYF
13	-	TRBV24-1	TRBJ2-2	-	TGTGCCACCAGTCGGGGGAACACCGGGGAGCTGTTTTTT	CATSRGNTGELFF
13	-	TRBV2	TRBJ1-1	-	TGTGCCAGCAGTGAAGCGTGGACAGCAAACCCCGGCTTT	CASSEAWTANPGF
15	TRBD1	TRBV5-5	TRBJ2-7	once	TGTGCCAGCAGCTCCCGGACAGGGTTCTCGTACGAGCAGTACTTC	CASSSRTGFSYEQYF
15	TRBD2	TRBV19	TRBJ2-1	-	TGTGCCAGTAGTATTGATGCGGGGGGGCGGGATGAGCAGTTCTTC	CASSIDAGGRDEQFF
15	-	TRBV7-8	TRBJ2-2	-	TGTGCCAGCAGCCCAGGGACTTTGAACACCGGGGAGCTGTTTTTT	CASSPGTLNTGELFF
14	TRBD2	TRBV6-4	TRBJ2-1	once	TGTGCCAGCAGGGAAATCGGGGGGAACAATGAGCAGTTCTTC	CASREIGGNNEQFF
13	-	TRBV7-2	TRBJ2-1	-	TGTGCCAGCAGCCAACTAGAGTACAATGAGCAGTTCTTC	CASSQLEYNEQFF
17	-	TRBV6-2/TRBV6-3	TRBJ1-3	-	TGTGCCAGCAGTTACAGTCCCGGACAGCCAAATAGAAACACCATATATTTT	CASSYSPGQPNRNTIYF
19	-	TRBV28	TRBJ2-6	once	TGTGCCAGCAGTTTTCGTCAAGGACAGTCTTTCTCTGGGGCCAACGTCCTGACTTTC	CASSFRQGQSFSGANVLTF
15	TRBD1	TRBV28	TRBJ1-6	-	TGTGCCAGCCTTAGTCCGGGACAGGGGGGATCACCCCTCCACTTT	CASLSPGQGGSPLHF
15	TRBD1	TRBV19	TRBJ2-7	-	TGTGCCAGTAGTATGGCTGGGACAGCTATCTACGAGCAGTACTTC	CASSMAGTAIYEQYF
13	TRBD1	TRBV19	TRBJ1-1	-	TGTGCCAGTACCGCGGGTGGGACAGGGAAAGCTTTCTTT	CASTAGGTGKAFF
15	-	TRBV30	TRBJ1-6	-	TGTGCCTGGAGTAGATCCGGGAACCATAATTCACCCCTCCACTTT	CAWSRSGNHNSPLHF
16	-	TRBV11-1	TRBJ1-2	once	TGTGCCAGCAGCCCCCGGTTTCAGGGACTAAACTATGGCTACACCTTC	CASSPRFQGLNYGYTF
14	TRBD1	TRBV5-8	TRBJ2-5	-	TGTGCCAGCAGCTACCGGGACAGGGAAGAGACCCAGTACTTC	CASSYRDREETQYF
18	-	TRBV19	TRBJ1-2	few	TGTGCCAGTAGTATCATGACACGAGTATCCGGTTCTACGGCTGGCTACACCTTC	CASSIMTRVSGSTAGYTF
15	TRBD1	TRBV18	TRBJ2-5	once	TGTGCCAGCTCACCATTCGGACAGGGCCAAGAGACCCAGTACTTC	CASSPFGQGQETQYF
18	TRBD1	TRBV7-2	TRBJ1-6	-	TGTGCCAGCAGCTTAGGATGGGACAGAGCAATCTATAATTCACCCCTCCACTTT	CASSLGWDRAIYNSPLHF
15	-	TRBV4-1	TRBJ1-4	-	TGCGCCAGCAGCCAGCCGACAAGAACTAATGAAAAACTGTTTTTT	CASSQPTRTNEKLFF
13	TRBD2	TRBV24-1	TRBJ2-3	-	TGTGCCACCAGTGATGGGACTAGCGATACGCAGTATTTT	CATSDGTSDTQYF
14	-	TRBV4-2	TRBJ1-1	-	TGTGCCAGCAGCCAAGGGGGACTTAACACTGAAGCTTTCTTT	CASSQGGLNTEAFF
14	-	TRBV9	TRBJ1-1	once	TGTGCCAGCAGCGTAAATCCAGGGGTTACTGAAGCTTTCTTT	CASSVNPGVTEAFF
14	-	TRBV9	TRBJ1-2	-	TGTGCCAGCAGCGTAGCTACGGAGCTGTCTGGCTACACCTTC	CASSVATELSGYTF
14	TRBD1	TRBV28	TRBJ1-2	-	TGTGCCAGCAGGCCGGGACAGGGGTGGCATGGCTACACCTTC	CASRPGQGWHGYTF
12	-	TRBV12-3/TRBV12-4	TRBJ1-2	-	TGTGCCAGCAGTAGGGGGATAGGGGGCTACACCTTC	CASSRGIGGYTF
12	-	TRBV28	TRBJ1-1	-	TGTGCCAGCAGTTTACAGAACACTGAAGCTTTCTTT	CASSLQNTEAFF
16	TRBD1	TRBV5-4	TRBJ1-4	once	TGTGCCAGCAGCCATAATGCCGGGACAGGGAATGAAAAACTGTTTTTT	CASSHNAGTGNEKLFF